A selection of T cell receptor beta chains follows, all from one sample in a study of CD8 T cells in ankylosing spondylitis. A single record per CDR3 protein comes from TCRdb applying MiXCR to the 5' RACE reads. Here the sample spans about 500,000 distinct CDR3 sequences, 10% to 15% being singletons. Specimen: blood, either unsorted or a sorted T cell fraction (not recorded which). The source of these receptors is a male donor with ankylosing spondylitis. Each CDR3 is given with its conserved first and last residue. Each record gives: CDR3 protein, CDR3 DNA, V gene, D gene, clone size, J gene. A D gene is named only where the DNA matches it firmly. Clone size, where shown, is once, few, many, or a class for clones that have expanded.

cdr3_aa: CAISGSLAGDVKLFF
cdr3_nt: TGTGCCATCAGTGGAAGTCTAGCAGGGGACGTAAAACTGTTTTTT
v_call: TRBV10-3
d_call: NA
clone_size: NA
j_call: TRBJ1-4

cdr3_aa: CATSDLKPSGSDEQFF
cdr3_nt: TGTGCCACCAGTGATTTGAAGCCTAGCGGGAGCGATGAGCAGTTCTTC
v_call: TRBV24-1
d_call: TRBD2
clone_size: few
j_call: TRBJ2-1

cdr3_aa: CAISDLDTQYF
cdr3_nt: TGTGCCATCAGTGATCTCGATACGCAGTATTTT
v_call: TRBV10-3
d_call: NA
clone_size: many
j_call: TRBJ2-3

cdr3_aa: CSVYPNPGTEGLAGYNEQFF
cdr3_nt: TGCAGCGTTTATCCCAACCCCGGGACGGAGGGACTAGCGGGCTACAATGAGCAGTTCTTC
v_call: TRBV29-1
d_call: TRBD2
clone_size: NA
j_call: TRBJ2-1

cdr3_aa: CASRESGTQYF
cdr3_nt: TGTGCCAGCAGAGAATCCGGTACGCAGTATTTT
v_call: TRBV3-1
d_call: NA
clone_size: many
j_call: TRBJ2-3

cdr3_aa: CSARSLTSGRALSNEQFF
cdr3_nt: TGCAGTGCTAGATCCCTGACTAGCGGGAGGGCTCTTTCCAATGAGCAGTTCTTC
v_call: TRBV20-1
d_call: TRBD2
clone_size: few
j_call: TRBJ2-1

cdr3_aa: CASRPQLAGNNEQFF
cdr3_nt: TGTGCCAGCAGGCCACAACTAGCGGGGAACAATGAGCAGTTCTTC
v_call: TRBV6-2/TRBV6-3
d_call: TRBD2
clone_size: few
j_call: TRBJ2-1

cdr3_aa: CSARFAYGGDEQFF
cdr3_nt: TGCAGTGCTAGATTTGCGTATGGGGGAGATGAGCAGTTCTTC
v_call: TRBV20-1
d_call: NA
clone_size: many
j_call: TRBJ2-1

cdr3_aa: CASSQSRDGYTF
cdr3_nt: TGTGCCAGCAGCCAATCTCGGGATGGCTACACCTTC
v_call: TRBV3-1
d_call: NA
clone_size: few
j_call: TRBJ1-2

cdr3_aa: CSAPGTSGRALYEQYF
cdr3_nt: TGCAGTGCCCCGGGGACTAGCGGGAGGGCCTTATACGAGCAGTACTTC
v_call: TRBV20-1
d_call: TRBD2
clone_size: NA
j_call: TRBJ2-7

cdr3_aa: CSIPGTDYNEQFF
cdr3_nt: TGCTCTATCCCGGGGACAGACTACAATGAGCAGTTCTTC
v_call: TRBV20-1
d_call: TRBD1
clone_size: many
j_call: TRBJ2-1

cdr3_aa: CASSLISQEWETQYF
cdr3_nt: TGTGCCAGCAGCTTAATATCCCAAGAGTGGGAGACCCAGTACTTC
v_call: TRBV7-8
d_call: NA
clone_size: many
j_call: TRBJ2-5

cdr3_aa: CASSPGTSLYNEQFF
cdr3_nt: TGTGCCAGCAGCCCCGGGACTAGCCTTTACAATGAGCAGTTCTTC
v_call: TRBV7-9
d_call: TRBD2
clone_size: few
j_call: TRBJ2-1

cdr3_aa: CASSGSGGPGETQYF
cdr3_nt: TGTGCCAGCAGTGGATCGGGAGGGCCGGGAGAGACCCAGTACTTC
v_call: TRBV6-1
d_call: TRBD2
clone_size: NA
j_call: TRBJ2-5

cdr3_aa: CASSSPERVSNQPQHF
cdr3_nt: TGTGCCAGCAGCTCCCCGGAAAGGGTGAGCAATCAGCCCCAGCATTTT
v_call: TRBV7-2
d_call: NA
clone_size: few
j_call: TRBJ1-5

cdr3_aa: CSARVKLAGDYNEQFF
cdr3_nt: TGCAGTGCTAGAGTAAAATTAGCGGGGGATTACAATGAGCAGTTCTTC
v_call: TRBV20-1
d_call: TRBD2
clone_size: NA
j_call: TRBJ2-1

cdr3_aa: CASSPSGVSSYNEQFF
cdr3_nt: TGTGCCAGCAGTCCTAGCGGGGTGAGCTCCTACAATGAGCAGTTCTTC
v_call: TRBV12-3/TRBV12-4
d_call: TRBD2
clone_size: many
j_call: TRBJ2-1

cdr3_aa: CASSQEDRGYNEQFF
cdr3_nt: TGCGCCAGCAGCCAAGAGGACAGGGGGTACAATGAGCAGTTCTTC
v_call: TRBV4-1
d_call: TRBD1
clone_size: few
j_call: TRBJ2-1

cdr3_aa: CASSDSYSNQPQHF
cdr3_nt: TGTGCCAGCAGCGACAGCTATAGCAATCAGCCCCAGCATTTT
v_call: TRBV12-3/TRBV12-4
d_call: NA
clone_size: few
j_call: TRBJ1-5

cdr3_aa: CASSLGQGDTQYF
cdr3_nt: TGTGCCAGCAGCTTGGGACAGGGAGATACGCAGTATTTT
v_call: TRBV7-9
d_call: TRBD1
clone_size: many
j_call: TRBJ2-3

cdr3_aa: CASSTGHQPNYGYTF
cdr3_nt: TGTGCCAGCAGCACGGGACATCAACCTAACTATGGCTACACCTTC
v_call: TRBV7-2
d_call: NA
clone_size: NA
j_call: TRBJ1-2

cdr3_aa: CASRSGTNSNQPQHF
cdr3_nt: TGCGCCAGCAGGTCCGGGACAAATAGCAATCAGCCCCAGCATTTT
v_call: TRBV5-1
d_call: NA
clone_size: NA
j_call: TRBJ1-5

cdr3_aa: CASSSPGGRAEGTDTQYF
cdr3_nt: TGTGCCAGCAGCTCGCCTGGCGGGAGGGCGGAGGGCACAGATACGCAGTATTTT
v_call: TRBV11-2
d_call: TRBD2
clone_size: few
j_call: TRBJ2-3

cdr3_aa: CSVRASGMDTQYF
cdr3_nt: TGCAGCGTTCGGGCTAGCGGGATGGATACGCAGTATTTT
v_call: TRBV29-1
d_call: TRBD2
clone_size: many
j_call: TRBJ2-3

cdr3_aa: CSATPGVGELFF
cdr3_nt: TGCAGTGCTACGCCGGGGGTCGGGGAGCTGTTTTTT
v_call: TRBV20-1
d_call: NA
clone_size: NA
j_call: TRBJ2-2

cdr3_aa: CSVRTSGGDTQYF
cdr3_nt: TGCAGCGTGAGGACTAGCGGAGGAGATACGCAGTATTTT
v_call: TRBV29-1
d_call: TRBD2
clone_size: many
j_call: TRBJ2-3

cdr3_aa: CSRLGAGPDTQYF
cdr3_nt: TGCAGCCGGTTAGGAGCGGGACCAGATACGCAGTATTTT
v_call: TRBV20-1
d_call: TRBD2
clone_size: few
j_call: TRBJ2-3

cdr3_aa: CASSTQSGSPLHF
cdr3_nt: TGCGCCAGCAGCACCCAAAGCGGCTCACCCCTCCACTTT
v_call: TRBV5-1
d_call: NA
clone_size: few
j_call: TRBJ1-6

cdr3_aa: CASSERTSGSGRTGELFF
cdr3_nt: TGTGCTAGCAGTGAAAGGACTAGCGGGTCCGGAAGGACCGGGGAGCTGTTTTTT
v_call: TRBV12-3/TRBV12-4
d_call: TRBD2
clone_size: NA
j_call: TRBJ2-2

cdr3_aa: CSARGVSGTSTDTQYF
cdr3_nt: TGCAGTGCTAGAGGGGTCAGCGGGACTAGCACAGATACGCAGTATTTT
v_call: TRBV20-1
d_call: TRBD2
clone_size: NA
j_call: TRBJ2-3

cdr3_aa: CASSLVGSGYTDTQYF
cdr3_nt: TGTGCCAGCAGCTTAGTAGGTAGCGGATACACAGATACGCAGTATTTT
v_call: TRBV7-6
d_call: NA
clone_size: NA
j_call: TRBJ2-3

cdr3_aa: CASSLFQGSYGYTF
cdr3_nt: TGCGCCAGCAGCTTGTTTCAAGGGAGCTATGGCTACACCTTC
v_call: TRBV5-1
d_call: NA
clone_size: few
j_call: TRBJ1-2

cdr3_aa: CASRVAGWDTEAFF
cdr3_nt: TGTGCCAGCAGGGTCGCAGGGTGGGACACTGAAGCTTTCTTT
v_call: TRBV6-1
d_call: NA
clone_size: few
j_call: TRBJ1-1

cdr3_aa: CASSSVPGLHEQYF
cdr3_nt: TGTGCCAGCAGCTCAGTCCCAGGATTGCACGAGCAGTACTTC
v_call: TRBV7-2
d_call: NA
clone_size: NA
j_call: TRBJ2-7

cdr3_aa: CASSLGSAAYNEQFF
cdr3_nt: TGTGCCAGCAGCTTGGGCTCCGCAGCCTACAATGAGCAGTTCTTC
v_call: TRBV11-2
d_call: NA
clone_size: few
j_call: TRBJ2-1

cdr3_aa: CASSIKRGEQYF
cdr3_nt: TGTGCCAGCAGCATTAAGAGGGGGGAGCAGTACTTC
v_call: TRBV13
d_call: NA
clone_size: few
j_call: TRBJ2-7

cdr3_aa: CASSQEAAGTEETQYF
cdr3_nt: TGCGCCAGCAGCCAAGAAGCCGCCGGGACGGAAGAGACCCAGTACTTC
v_call: TRBV4-1
d_call: NA
clone_size: many
j_call: TRBJ2-5

cdr3_aa: CASSPAGALYEQYF
cdr3_nt: TGTGCCAGCAGCCCAGCGGGAGCCCTCTACGAGCAGTACTTC
v_call: TRBV7-2
d_call: TRBD2
clone_size: NA
j_call: TRBJ2-7

cdr3_aa: CASSSAGTGATNEQFF
cdr3_nt: TGTGCCAGCAGTTCTGCCGGGACAGGGGCGACCAATGAGCAGTTCTTC
v_call: TRBV12-3/TRBV12-4
d_call: TRBD1
clone_size: many
j_call: TRBJ2-1

cdr3_aa: CASSPMIPPTDTQYF
cdr3_nt: TGTGCCAGCTCACCAATGATTCCCCCCACAGATACGCAGTATTTT
v_call: TRBV18
d_call: NA
clone_size: NA
j_call: TRBJ2-3

cdr3_aa: CSVVHQASGNTIYF
cdr3_nt: TGCAGCGTTGTCCATCAGGCCTCTGGAAACACCATATATTTT
v_call: TRBV29-1
d_call: NA
clone_size: many
j_call: TRBJ1-3

cdr3_aa: CSARRGTLSTYGYTF
cdr3_nt: TGCAGTGCTAGGCGGGGGACACTCTCAACCTATGGCTACACCTTC
v_call: TRBV20-1
d_call: NA
clone_size: few
j_call: TRBJ1-2

cdr3_aa: CASSESAHRGRAYGYTF
cdr3_nt: TGTGCCAGCAGTGAATCTGCGCACAGGGGAAGGGCCTATGGCTACACCTTC
v_call: TRBV25-1
d_call: TRBD1
clone_size: few
j_call: TRBJ1-2

cdr3_aa: CASSFFLDARYGYTF
cdr3_nt: TGTGCCAGCAGTTTCTTTTTGGACGCCCGCTATGGCTACACCTTC
v_call: TRBV6-5
d_call: NA
clone_size: NA
j_call: TRBJ1-2

cdr3_aa: CASSPTGGREDTQYF
cdr3_nt: TGTGCCAGCTCCCCAACAGGGGGCCGGGAAGATACGCAGTATTTT
v_call: TRBV18
d_call: TRBD1
clone_size: few
j_call: TRBJ2-3

cdr3_aa: CASSYGTGEPNEQFF
cdr3_nt: TGTGCCAGCAGCTACGGGACAGGGGAGCCCAATGAGCAGTTCTTC
v_call: TRBV3-1
d_call: TRBD1
clone_size: many
j_call: TRBJ2-1

cdr3_aa: CATSPTGGGRETQYF
cdr3_nt: TGTGCCACCAGCCCCACCGGTGGAGGGAGGGAGACCCAGTACTTC
v_call: TRBV24-1
d_call: NA
clone_size: NA
j_call: TRBJ2-5